Listed here is a single T cell receptor (beta chain). Its target antigen remains unknown. No much larger clonotype is one base removed from it; base qualities were not supplied. This sample stems from a study of OX40 agonist ivuxolimab in advanced cancers. About the study as a whole: Ivuxolimab was an agonistic, fully human IgG2 monoclonal antibody directed against OX40 (CD134), a costimulatory receptor. Intravenous ivuxolimab was administered to patients every 2 weeks at six dose levels: 0.01, 0.1, 0.3, 1.5, 3 and 10 mg/kg. Of the approximately 50 dose-escalation patients, hepatocellular carcinoma was present in around 20, melanoma in around 15, renal cell carcinoma in 9 and head and neck cancer in 9. In the dose-escalation cohort, 82.7% of patients were male, and the mean age was roughly 60 years with a range of roughly 23 to 79. Prior anti-PD-1, anti-PD-L1 or anti-CTLA-4 therapy was permitted, and about 40% of dose-escalation patients had received checkpoint inhibitors. Partial responses occurred in three dose-escalation patients: two with cutaneous melanoma and one with hepatocellular carcinoma. Peripheral TCRbeta sequencing aimed to test whether ivuxolimab altered TCR sequence diversity and caused clonal T-cell expansion. The monotherapy dose-escalation portion (N = 52 patients) of the phase I ivuxolimab trial is reported in the paper. The paper's findings and limits, for the study overall: After ivuxolimab, CD8+ T cells had more expanded clones than CD4+ T cells on average. The antigen specificity of the peripheral T cells that underwent clonal expansion was not determined. Low levels of normalized T-cell clonal expansion were also seen in some patients who did not respond. At doses from 0.1 to 3.0 mg/kg, clonal expansion was seen in both CD4+ and CD8+ blood T cells between baseline and week 6. In the 0.1-3.0 mg/kg groups, partial responders had among the lowest normalized peripheral clonal expansion, particularly in CD8+ T cells.

Patients with autoimmune disease history or receiving systemic immunosuppression were excluded from the trial. Peripheral blood for TCR sequencing was drawn from every dose cohort at baseline, at cycle 4 day 1 and at cycle 7 day 1. Samples were obtained from an open-label, multicenter, first-in-human phase I dose-escalation trial of ivuxolimab. The trial enrolled adults with locally advanced or metastatic head and neck squamous cell, hepatocellular, melanoma or renal cell carcinoma. Before TCR sequencing, CD4+ T cells and CD8+ T cells from peripheral blood were sorted into separate populations. Genomic DNA was isolated from the sorted cells so that the TCRbeta CDR3 region could be sequenced. The immunoSEQ Assay was used for sequencing of TCRbeta CDR3 regions. Held by TCRdb, this immuneACCESS table contains in-frame sequences only and omits some clones. Under half of the omission traces to an unresolved V gene where checked; the cause of the rest is unknown. The sample table lists approximately 76,000 clones, roughly nine tenths of them with a count of one. The ten largest clonotypes hold under 0.8% of the sample.

From the germline V gene, CDR1 is SNHLY and CDR2 is FYNNEI. At the junction V is shortened by 4 bases and J by 2 bases, with 18 bases in between. From the cysteine up to the phenylalanine, the CDR3 has a length of 17 residues. Only the CDR3 region is kept as DNA, spanning 51 bases read in frame from base 1. The material sequenced was CD4+ or CD8+ T cells sorted from blood, taken in a trial of the OX40 agonist ivuxolimab. The source is an adult with an advanced solid tumor such as melanoma, head and neck, liver or kidney cancer. The chain employs TRBV2 and TRBJ2-1; there is no confident call for the D gene. The base sequence is TGTGCCAGCAGTGGTTCTCTTAGTGGGTTAACCTACAATGAGCAGTTCTTC. Its product reads: CASSGSLSGLTYNEQFF.